The clone carrying this TCR beta chain was observed a handful of times. What it binds is not known. Trimming left V 3 bases short and J 6 bases short, with 17 bases between. The CDR3 covers 15 residues. CDR1 and CDR2 (germline): DFQATT, SNEGSKA (reference sequence). TCRdb reanalysed the 5' RACE reads using MiXCR and keeps one entry per CDR3 protein. There are hundreds of thousands of distinct CDR3 sequences in the sample; roughly an eighth occur only once, and 3.2% lies in the top ten. This entry belongs to a study of T cells after yellow fever vaccination. Whole-study context: SMART-Seq v4 Ultra Low Input prepared the low-cell-number fractions.

General study results and limits: Secondary responses were weaker yet peaked faster, day 5 versus 15.

This clonotype was sampled from a man younger than 35 who received the YFV17D yellow fever vaccine. The material sequenced was CD4+ T cells sorted from PBMCs, taken 15 days after the yellow fever booster vaccination. The rearrangement joins TRBV20-1 to TRBJ2-2; D is possibly TRBD1 or TRBD2 (6 bases each). The CDR3 DNA reads TGCAGTGCTAGCGACACTAGACGGGGGCCCGGGGAGCTGTTTTTT. It translates to CSASDTRRGPGELFF.